The sequence of this TCR beta chain was determined in a study of CD8+ T cells in alopecia areata. TCR sequencing used cDNA made by reverse transcription of extracted RNA. Clones were sequenced by immunoSEQ multiplex PCR, and TCRdb holds only the in-frame ones, with some missing. The table shows around 190,000 clones, with more than 55% occurring only once. The treatment was: oral pan-JAK inhibitor, 5-10 mg twice daily. From PBMCs, CD4+ and CD8+ T cells were sorted. Trimming took 3 bases from V and 2 from J, leaving 11 bases between them. This CDR3 region has 15 residues. Germline V lookup: CDR1 GTSNPN, CDR2 SVGIG (reference sequence). Broader study findings: Only one nonresponder was present, which leaves the link between baseline CD8+ expansion and response uncertain.

Turning to this clone: Antigen: not known.

Sequencing was performed on CD4+ T cells sorted from blood, taken at week 4, from a patient treated with tofacitinib. The genes are TRBV30 and TRBJ2-6, with D possibly matching TRBD1 (6 bases). This TCR derives from a human donor with alopecia areata. In nucleotides, the CDR3 is TGTGCCTGGAGCAGACAGGTGCCTGGGGCCAACGTCCTGACTTTC. Its translation: CAWSRQVPGANVLTF.